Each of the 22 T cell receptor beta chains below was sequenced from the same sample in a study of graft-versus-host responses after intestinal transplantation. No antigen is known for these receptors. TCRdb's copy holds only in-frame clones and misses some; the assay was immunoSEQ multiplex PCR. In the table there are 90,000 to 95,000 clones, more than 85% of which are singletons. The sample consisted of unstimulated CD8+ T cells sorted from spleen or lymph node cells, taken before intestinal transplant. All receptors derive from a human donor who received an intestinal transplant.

The DNA of the CDR3 is TGTGCCACCCTCCAGGGCATTTTGGAGCAGTACTTC. Its protein is CATLQGILEQYF. This chain joins TRBV6-1 and TRBJ2-7, with a weak D call TRBD1 (5 bases). CDR1 and CDR2 from the germline V gene are MNHNS and SASEGT. The V and J ends lost 10 bases and 7 bases respectively, with 17 bases between them. This CDR3 region has 12 residues.

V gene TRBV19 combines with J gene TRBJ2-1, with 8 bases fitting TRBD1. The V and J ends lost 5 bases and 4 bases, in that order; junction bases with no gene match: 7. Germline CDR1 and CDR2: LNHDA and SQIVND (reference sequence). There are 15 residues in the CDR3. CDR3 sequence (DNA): TGTGCCAGTAGTCTATCCGGGACAGGATACAATGAGCAGTTCTTC. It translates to CASSLSGTGYNEQFF.

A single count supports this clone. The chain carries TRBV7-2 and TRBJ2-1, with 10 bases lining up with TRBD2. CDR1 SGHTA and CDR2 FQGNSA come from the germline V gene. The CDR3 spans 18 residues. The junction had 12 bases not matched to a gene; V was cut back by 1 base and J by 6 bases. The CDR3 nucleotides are TGTGCCAGCAGCTTAGGAGCTGGAGCGGGAGGGTTTAGCAATGAGCAGTTCTTC. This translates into CASSLGAGAGGFSNEQFF.

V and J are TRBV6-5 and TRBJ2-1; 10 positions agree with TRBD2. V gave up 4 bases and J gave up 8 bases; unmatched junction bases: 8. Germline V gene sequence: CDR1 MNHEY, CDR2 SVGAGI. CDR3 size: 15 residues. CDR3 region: CASSWTSGVGYEQFF. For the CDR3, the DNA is TGTGCCAGCAGTTGGACTAGCGGAGTCGGATATGAGCAGTTCTTC.

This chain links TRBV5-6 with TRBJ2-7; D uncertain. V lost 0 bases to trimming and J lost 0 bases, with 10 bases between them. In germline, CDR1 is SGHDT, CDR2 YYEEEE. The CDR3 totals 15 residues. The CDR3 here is CASSLGATPSYEQYF. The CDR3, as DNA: TGTGCCAGCAGCTTGGGGGCTACCCCCTCCTACGAGCAGTACTTC.

The CDR3 DNA follows: TGTGCCAGCAGTGAAATAGCGGACTCCTACAATGAGCAGTTCTTC. Its translation is CASSEIADSYNEQFF. V gene TRBV2 combines with J gene TRBJ2-1; maybe TRBD2 (6 bases). The CDR3 consists of 15 residues. Germline CDR1 is SNHLY and CDR2 is FYNNEI. The V and J ends lost 2 bases and 0 bases respectively, with 8 bases between them.

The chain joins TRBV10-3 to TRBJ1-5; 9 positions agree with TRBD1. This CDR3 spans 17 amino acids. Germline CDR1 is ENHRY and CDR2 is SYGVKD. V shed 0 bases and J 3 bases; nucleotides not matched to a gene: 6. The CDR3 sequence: CAISESYDRGNNQPQHF. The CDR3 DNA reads TGTGCCATCAGTGAGTCTTATGACAGGGGGAACAATCAGCCCCAGCATTTT.

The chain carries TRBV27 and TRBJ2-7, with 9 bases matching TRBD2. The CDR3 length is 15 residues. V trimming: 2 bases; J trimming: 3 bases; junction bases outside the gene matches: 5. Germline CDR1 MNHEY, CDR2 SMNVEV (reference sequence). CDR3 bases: TGTGCCAGCAGTTTACGAGGAGCGGGGGGCTACGAGCAGTACTTC. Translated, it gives CASSLRGAGGYEQYF.

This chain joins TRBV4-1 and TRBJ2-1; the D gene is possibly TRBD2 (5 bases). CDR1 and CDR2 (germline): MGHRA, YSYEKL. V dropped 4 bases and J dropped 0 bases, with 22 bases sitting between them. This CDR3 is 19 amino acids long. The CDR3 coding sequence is TGCGCCAGCAGCCCGAACGGGCGGGTACCCCTTAGCTCCTACAATGAGCAGTTCTTC. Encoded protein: CASSPNGRVPLSSYNEQFF.

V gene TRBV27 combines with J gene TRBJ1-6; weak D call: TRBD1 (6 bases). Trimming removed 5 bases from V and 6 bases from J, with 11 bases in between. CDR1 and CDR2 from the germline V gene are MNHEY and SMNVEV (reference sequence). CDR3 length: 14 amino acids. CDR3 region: CASSPEDSNSPLHF. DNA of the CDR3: TGTGCCAGCAGTCCCGAGGACAGTAATTCACCCCTCCACTTT.

CDR3 nucleotides: TGTGCCAGCAGTTTGGGACCGGGACAGGACCCGAGGGTGGAGGAGCAGTACTTC. The encoded protein is CASSLGPGQDPRVEEQYF. The V gene is TRBV28, the J gene TRBJ2-7; 8 bases line up with TRBD1. Per the germline V gene, CDR1 is MDHEN and CDR2 is SYDVKM. The CDR3 runs to 18 residues. V lost 3 bases to trimming and J lost 7 bases; unmatched junction nucleotides: 20.

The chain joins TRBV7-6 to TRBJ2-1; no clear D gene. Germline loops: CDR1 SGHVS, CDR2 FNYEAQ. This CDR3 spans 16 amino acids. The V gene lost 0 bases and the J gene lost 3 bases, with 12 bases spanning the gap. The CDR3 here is CASSLAVADRYNEQFF. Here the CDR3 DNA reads TGTGCCAGCAGCTTAGCGGTCGCGGATCGCTACAATGAGCAGTTCTTC. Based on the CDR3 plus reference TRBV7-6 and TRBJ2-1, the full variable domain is GAGVSQSPRYKVTKRGQDVALRCDPISGHVSLYWYRQALGQGPEFLTYFNYEAQQDKSGLPNDRFSAERPEGSISTLTIQRTEQRDSAMYRCASSLAVADRYNEQFFGPGTRLTVL.

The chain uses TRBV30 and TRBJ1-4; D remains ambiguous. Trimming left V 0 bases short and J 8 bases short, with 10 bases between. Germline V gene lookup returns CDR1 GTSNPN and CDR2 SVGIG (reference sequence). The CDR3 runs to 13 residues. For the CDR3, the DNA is TGTGCCTGGAGTGTCGACTCTGGGGAAAAACTGTTTTTT. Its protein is CAWSVDSGEKLFF.

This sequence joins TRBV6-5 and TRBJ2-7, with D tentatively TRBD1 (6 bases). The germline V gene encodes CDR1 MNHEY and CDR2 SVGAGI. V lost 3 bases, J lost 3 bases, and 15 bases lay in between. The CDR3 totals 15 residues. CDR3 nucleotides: TGTGCCAGCAGTTATGGCCCAGGGGCAAACTACGAGCAGTACTTC. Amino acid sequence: CASSYGPGANYEQYF.

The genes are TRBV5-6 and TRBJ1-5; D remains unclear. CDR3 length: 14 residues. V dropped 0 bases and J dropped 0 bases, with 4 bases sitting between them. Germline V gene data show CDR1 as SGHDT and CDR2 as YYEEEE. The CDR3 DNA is TGTGCCAGCAGCTTGGGACTTAGCAATCAGCCCCAGCATTTT. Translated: CASSLGLSNQPQHF. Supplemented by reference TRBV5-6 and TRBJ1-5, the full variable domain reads DAGVTQSPTHLIKTRGQQVTLRCSPKSGHDTVSWYQQALGQGPQFIFQYYEEEERQRGNFPDRFSGHQFPNYSSELNVNALLLGDSALYLCASSLGLSNQPQHFGDGTRLSIL.

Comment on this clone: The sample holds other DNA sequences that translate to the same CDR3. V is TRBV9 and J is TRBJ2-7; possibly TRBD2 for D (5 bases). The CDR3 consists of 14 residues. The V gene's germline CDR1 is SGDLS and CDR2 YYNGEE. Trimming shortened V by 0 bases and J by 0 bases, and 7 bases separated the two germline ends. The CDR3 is CASSVAEGSYEQYF. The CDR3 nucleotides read TGTGCCAGCAGCGTAGCTGAGGGCTCCTACGAGCAGTACTTC.

The CDR3 DNA reads TGCGCCAGCAGCTTGCACGGGACAGGGTCTTACTATGGCTACACCTTC. Translation gives CASSLHGTGSYYGYTF. This chain links TRBV5-1 with TRBJ1-2, with 9 bases lining up with TRBD1. The V segment lost 1 base and the J segment 3 bases; nucleotides outside the gene matches: 7. Per the germline V gene, CDR1 is SGHRS and CDR2 is YFSETQ. The CDR3 sequence is 16 residues long.

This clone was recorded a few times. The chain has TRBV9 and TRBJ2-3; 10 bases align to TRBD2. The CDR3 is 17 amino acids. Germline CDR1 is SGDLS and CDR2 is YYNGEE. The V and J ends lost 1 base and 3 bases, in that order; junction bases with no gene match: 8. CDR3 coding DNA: TGTGCCAGCAGCGTACGTCTAGCGGGAGTTGGGACAGATACGCAGTATTTT. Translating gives CASSVRLAGVGTDTQYF.

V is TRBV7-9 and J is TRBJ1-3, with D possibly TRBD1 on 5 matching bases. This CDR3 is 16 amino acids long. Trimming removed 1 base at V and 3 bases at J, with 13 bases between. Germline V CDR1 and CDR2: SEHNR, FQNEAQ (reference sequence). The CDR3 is CASSLVIGALGNTIYF. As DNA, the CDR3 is TGTGCCAGCAGCTTAGTTATTGGGGCACTTGGAAACACCATATATTTT.

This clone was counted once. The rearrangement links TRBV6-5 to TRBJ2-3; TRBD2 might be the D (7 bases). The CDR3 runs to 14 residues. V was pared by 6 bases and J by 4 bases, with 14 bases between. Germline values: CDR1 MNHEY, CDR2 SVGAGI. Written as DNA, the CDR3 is TGTGCCAGCAGCAGATCGGGGGGCGCAGATACGCAGTATTTT. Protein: CASSRSGGADTQYF.

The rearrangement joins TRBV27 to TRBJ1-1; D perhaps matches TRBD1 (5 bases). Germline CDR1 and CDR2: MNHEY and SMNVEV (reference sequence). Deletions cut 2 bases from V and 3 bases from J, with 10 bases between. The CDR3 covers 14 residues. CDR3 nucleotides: TGTGCCAGCAGTTTAGCAGGGATGGACACTGAAGCTTTCTTT. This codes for CASSLAGMDTEAFF.

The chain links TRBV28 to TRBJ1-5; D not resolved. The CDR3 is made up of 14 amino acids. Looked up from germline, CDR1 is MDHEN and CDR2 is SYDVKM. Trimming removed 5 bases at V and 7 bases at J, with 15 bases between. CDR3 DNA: TGTGCCAGCAGTCCCCGACTGGCCCCCCAGCCCCAGCATTTT. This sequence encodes CASSPRLAPQPQHF.